The sequence of this TCR beta chain was determined in a study (dated by TCRdb to the mid-2010s). Looking at the study overall: The study set out to test whether tumor-infiltrating Tregs in breast cancer get recruited from blood Tregs or are instead converted in situ from other CD4+ T cell subsets. Broad study findings and their caveats: Rather than covering whole repertoires, validation in the larger cohort was restricted to a single TCR beta V-J rearrangement. The TCR alpha and beta sequences of tumor-infiltrating Tregs showed the greatest overlap with tumor naive CD4+ T cells, followed by blood naive CD4+ T cells. In terms of TCR gene usage, tumor memory CD4+ T cells clustered together with blood and lymph node memory CD4+ cells, as well as with lymph node naive CD4+ cells.

Full-length TCR variable regions were amplified by 5' RACE PCR using constant-region reverse primers, and then by semi-nested PCR using Nested Universal Primer A. The ReliaPrep RNA Cell Miniprep System was used to extract total RNA, which was then reverse transcribed into 5'RACE-ready cDNA with the SMARTer RACE 5'/3' Kit. Multiplex adaptors were used to barcode the full-length TCR alpha and beta libraries, which were then sequenced on an Illumina MiSeq. The authors' analysis ran thus. For each of nine subset-tissue groups, sequencing data from the five patients were pooled, and the groups were compared by unsupervised clustering of TCR gene usage. The Morisita-Horn index was used to calculate repertoire similarity, with shared sequences weighted by how much each contributed to each repertoire. TCRdb applied fastp at Q25 and MiXCR to the public reads, then kept only in-frame beta chains. Each record represents a unique CDR3 protein, reported with the most common genes and DNA among its rows. These V and J calls are TCRdb output, not the study's own analysis. Present in this sample are about 46,000 distinct CDR3 sequences, roughly 28% of which were seen just once. The ten top clones hold roughly 2% of the sample.

To purify naive CD4+ T cells, the Miltenyi Naive CD4+ T Cell Isolation kit was used, and CD25 microbeads served to deplete Tregs. Tregs, naive and memory CD4+ T cells from tumor, blood and ipsilateral draining lymph nodes of a handful of breast cancer patients underwent full-length TCR alpha and beta sequencing. Ficoll density gradient centrifugation was used to isolate mononuclear cells from lymph nodes or from 50 to 55 ml of peripheral blood. FACS confirmed that the sorted cell populations were more than 90% pure. The germline V gene supplies CDR1 SGHRS and CDR2 YFSETQ. The CDR3 contains 18 residues, cysteine and phenylalanine counted. CDR3 DNA is the only sequence kept; it has 54 bases, read in frame from the first base. V sheds 4 bases and J sheds 2 bases, leaving 22 bases between their ends. A note on this clonotype: The antigen it recognizes is unknown. No base qualities exist here, and no much larger clone lies one base off it.

This TCR derives from a female donor with breast cancer. Recombination linked TRBV5-1 to TRBJ2-1; there is no confident call for the D gene. The sample was naive CD4+ T cells sorted from blood. Read against the paper, the sample's cell subset or site label means: naive CD4+ T cells, CD4+CD45RA+CD25-. The DNA is as follows: TGCGCCAGCAGCCGACGGGTCCCAGGAGTATCTACCTACAATGAGCAGTTCTTC. Translated, it gives CASSRRVPGVSTYNEQFF.